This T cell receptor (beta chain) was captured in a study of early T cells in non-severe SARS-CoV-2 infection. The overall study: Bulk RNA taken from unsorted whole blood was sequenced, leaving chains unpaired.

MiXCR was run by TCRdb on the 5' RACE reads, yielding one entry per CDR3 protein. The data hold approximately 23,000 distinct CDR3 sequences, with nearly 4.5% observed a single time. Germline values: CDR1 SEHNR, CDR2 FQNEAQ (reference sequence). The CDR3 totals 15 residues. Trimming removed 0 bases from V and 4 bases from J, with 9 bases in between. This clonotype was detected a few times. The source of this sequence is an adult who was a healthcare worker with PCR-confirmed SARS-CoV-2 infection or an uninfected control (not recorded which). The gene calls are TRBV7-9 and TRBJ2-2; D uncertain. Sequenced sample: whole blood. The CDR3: CASSLAGQTTGELFF. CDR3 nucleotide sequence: TGTGCCAGCAGCTTAGCCGGGCAGACCACCGGGGAGCTGTTTTTT.